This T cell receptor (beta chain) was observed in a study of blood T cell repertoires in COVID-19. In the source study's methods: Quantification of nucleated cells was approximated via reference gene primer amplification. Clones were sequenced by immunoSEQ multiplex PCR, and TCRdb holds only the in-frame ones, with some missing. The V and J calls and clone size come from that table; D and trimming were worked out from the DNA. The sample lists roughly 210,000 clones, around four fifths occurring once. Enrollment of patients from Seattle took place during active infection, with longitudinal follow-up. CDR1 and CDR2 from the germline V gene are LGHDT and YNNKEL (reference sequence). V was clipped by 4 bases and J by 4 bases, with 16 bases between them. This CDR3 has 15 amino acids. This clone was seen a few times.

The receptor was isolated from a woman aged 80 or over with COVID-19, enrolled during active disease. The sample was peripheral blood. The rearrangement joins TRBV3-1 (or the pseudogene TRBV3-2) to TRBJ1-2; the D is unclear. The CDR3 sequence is CASSLQGGLGYGYTF. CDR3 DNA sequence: TGTGCCAGCAGCCTCCAAGGAGGGCTAGGCTATGGCTACACCTTC.